This passage covers 32 T cell receptor beta chains from one sample sequenced in a study of T cells in Graves' hyperthyroidism and ophthalmopathy. Amplification yielded TCR beta CDR3 regions, with RNA transcripts as the source. With the HTBI primer set, the TCR CDR3 went through a first round of RT-PCR. TCRdb processed the multiplex PCR reads anew with MiXCR; each CDR3 protein has one entry. The sample has hundreds of thousands of distinct CDR3 sequences; roughly a sixth are singletons. The specimen was blood. The receptors here all came from a middle-aged woman with Graves' ophthalmopathy.

The sample holds many counts of this clonotype. This chain uses TRBV7-2 with TRBJ2-7, with 10 nucleotides matching TRBD2. The CDR3 length is 15 residues. Losses at the gene ends were 5 bases for V and 0 bases for J; bases not matched to a gene: 4. The germline V gene has CDR1 SGHTA and CDR2 FQGNSA. CDR3 sequence (DNA): TGTGCCAGCAGCGCGGGACTAGCGTTCTCCTACGAGCAGTACTTC. Encoded protein: CASSAGLAFSYEQYF.

In this sample, this clonotype turned up many times. The V and J genes are TRBV28 and TRBJ2-2; TRBD2 might be the D (5 bases). With 2 bases removed from V and 4 bases from J, the gap between germline ends came to 11 bases. The length of the CDR3 is 15 residues. Germline V gene sequence: CDR1 MDHEN, CDR2 SYDVKM. The CDR3 DNA is TGTGCCAGCAGTTTACAACCCCGGGGCACCGGGGAGCTGTTTTTT. It translates to CASSLQPRGTGELFF.

Many counts were recorded for this clonotype. The rearrangement joins TRBV20-1 to TRBJ1-2; 10 bases align to TRBD1. Trimming at V came to 1 base and at J to 8 bases, leaving 10 bases not matched to a gene. CDR1 and CDR2 from the germline V gene are DFQATT and SNEGSKA (reference sequence). This CDR3 is 15 amino acids long. CDR3 DNA sequence: TGCAGTGCTAGAGCAATCGGGACAGGGGCTGGGGGCTACACCTTC. It encodes CSARAIGTGAGGYTF.

This clonotype was recorded at least ten times. The V gene is TRBV5-1, the J gene TRBJ2-3; D uncertain. There are 15 residues in the CDR3. Trimming removed 3 bases at V and 0 bases at J, with 11 bases between. Germline V CDR1 and CDR2: SGHRS, YFSETQ. The CDR3 loop is CASSSGRPSTDTQYF. CDR3 coding DNA: TGCGCCAGCAGCTCCGGGCGACCTAGCACAGATACGCAGTATTTT.

This clonotype was counted between two and nine times. This sequence joins TRBV6-1 and TRBJ2-5, with TRBD1 as a possible D gene (6 bases). The germline V gene encodes CDR1 MNHNS and CDR2 SASEGT. The CDR3 is 13 residues long. The germline V and J ends were trimmed by 10 bases and 4 bases, with 16 bases remaining between them. The CDR3 nucleotides read TGTGCCACCCTCAGGTCCAGGGGAGAGACCCAGTACTTC. The encoded protein is CATLRSRGETQYF.

This clonotype was recorded many times. The chain recombines TRBV7-8 with TRBJ2-3; 9 positions agree with TRBD2. Per the germline V gene, CDR1 is SGHVS and CDR2 is FQNEAQ. Trimming at V came to 4 bases and at J to 7 bases, leaving 12 bases not matched to a gene. CDR3 length: 16 amino acids. The CDR3 loop is CASSSWTGLAYHTQYF. CDR3 nucleotide sequence: TGTGCCAGCAGCTCGTGGACGGGACTAGCTTACCATACGCAGTATTTT.

This chain connects TRBV4-1 to TRBJ2-4; possible D gene TRBD1, 5 bases. Germline V gene sequence: CDR1 MGHRA, CDR2 YSYEKL. Trimming pared 2 bases from V and 3 bases from J, leaving 17 bases between. The CDR3 length is 17 residues. CDR3 sequence: CASSQLGAGLGKNIQYF. The DNA of the CDR3 is TGCGCCAGCAGCCAACTTGGGGCAGGGTTAGGCAAAAACATTCAGTACTTC.

This clonotype came up a few times. This sequence joins TRBV5-1 and TRBJ2-7, with D possibly being TRBD2 (5 bases). CDR1 and CDR2 (germline): SGHRS, YFSETQ. CDR3 size: 15 residues. The germline V and J ends were trimmed by 2 bases and 2 bases, with 14 bases remaining between them. CDR3 sequence reads: CASSFGGAATYEQYF. CDR3 in DNA: TGCGCCAGCAGCTTTGGAGGAGCCGCCACCTACGAGCAGTACTTC. Drawing the rest from reference TRBV5-1 and TRBJ2-7, the complete variable domain is KAGVTQTPRYLIKTRGQQVTLSCSPISGHRSVSWYQQTPGQGLQFLFEYFSETQRNKGNFPGRFSGRQFSNSRSEMNVSTLELGDSALYLCASSFGGAATYEQYFGPGTRLTVT.

This clonotype has at least ten counts. CDR3 in amino acids: CASSQAAAVENYGYTF. The DNA for the CDR3 is TGTGCCAGCAGCCAAGCCGCCGCGGTGGAAAACTATGGCTACACCTTC. The chain recombines TRBV3-1 with TRBJ1-2; D is undetermined. Trimming left V 1 base short and J 2 bases short, with 14 bases between. This CDR3 comprises 16 residues. CDR1 and CDR2 (germline): LGHDT, YNNKEL (reference sequence).

This clonotype was recorded a few times. Here the CDR3 omits its conserved ending phenylalanine or tryptophan, so a read error is the likely source. The gene calls are TRBV20-1 and TRBJ2-7, with D uncertain. V lost 0 bases and J 2 bases, leaving 14 bases between the germline ends. The CDR3 has 15 residues. The germline gives CDR1 DFQATT, CDR2 SNEGSKA (reference sequence). DNA for the CDR3: TGCAGTGCTAGAGATTCTAGTGCTAGTCCCTACGAGCAGTACTCC. Its protein product is CSARDSSASPYEQYS.

The sample holds many counts of this clonotype. This chain connects TRBV18 to TRBJ1-1; 8 bases fit TRBD1. CDR1 is KGHSH, CDR2 LQKENI, per germline. The CDR3 has 13 amino acids. After removal of 8 bases from V and 3 bases from J, the junction contained 5 bases not matched to a gene. The CDR3 spells CASASTGDTEAFF. The CDR3 DNA is TGTGCCAGCGCGTCGACAGGGGACACTGAAGCTTTCTTT. Using reference TRBV18 and TRBJ1-1 for the parts outside the CDR3, the full variable domain is NAGVMQNPRHLVRRRGQEARLRCSPMKGHSHVYWYRQLPEEGLKFMVYLQKENIIDESGMPKERFSAEFPKEGPSILRIQQVVRGDSAAYFCASASTGDTEAFFGQGTRLTVV.

In this sample, this clonotype turned up a few times. This chain links TRBV3-1 with TRBJ2-7; D uncertain. The CDR3 is 13 amino acids. Trimming took off 4 bases at V and 6 bases at J, with 13 bases between the two ends. The germline V gene encodes CDR1 LGHDT and CDR2 YNNKEL (reference sequence). The DNA for the CDR3 is TGTGCCAGCAGCCTAAAGAGCTTATCCGAGCAGTACTTC. It codes for CASSLKSLSEQYF.

A word on this clonotype: The junction shows a germline mismatch at one end, possibly a read error. The chain uses TRBV12-3 or TRBV12-4 and TRBJ2-6; possible D gene TRBD1, 6 bases. The CDR3 spans 15 residues. CDR3 bases: TGTGCCAGCAGTACGGACAGCTCTGGGGCCAGCGTCCTGACTTTC. It yields the protein CASSTDSSGASVLTF.

Many counts were recorded for this clonotype. The chain uses TRBV5-1 and TRBJ2-3; 10 bases map to TRBD2. The CDR3 totals 18 residues. Per germline, CDR1 SGHRS and CDR2 YFSETQ. J was trimmed by 2 bases and V by 5 bases; bases with no gene match: 14. The CDR3 region has the DNA TGCGCCAGCAGTAAGGATGGGTCACTAGCGGGGATCACAGATACGCAGTATTTT. Its translation is CASSKDGSLAGITDTQYF.

This clonotype occurred many times. The chain has TRBV12-3 or TRBV12-4 and TRBJ2-7; 8 nucleotides align to TRBD1. The length of the CDR3 is 16 residues. V shed 3 bases and J 2 bases; nucleotides not matched to a gene: 9. This CDR3 is CASSFPGTGGTYEQYF. The CDR3 DNA follows: TGTGCCAGCAGTTTCCCGGGAACAGGGGGAACCTACGAGCAGTACTTC.

As regards this clonotype: Given a much more abundant clone one base away, this may be a read error. This rearrangement joins TRBV30 to TRBJ1-1; no reliable D call. From germline, CDR1 is GTSNPN and CDR2 SVGIG (reference sequence). The CDR3 runs to 11 residues. V was shortened by 5 bases and J by 0 bases, with 4 bases between the two germline ends. CDR3 nucleotides: TGTGCCTGGCGGGTGAACACTGAAGCTTTCTTT. Amino acids: CAWRVNTEAFF.

This clonotype was found many times. This chain links TRBV6-2 or TRBV6-3 with TRBJ2-3; TRBD2 matches at 11 bases. CDR3 length: 17 residues. Losses at the gene ends were 4 bases for V and 2 bases for J; bases not matched to a gene: 8. The germline CDR1 and CDR2 sequences are MNHEY and SVGEGT. As DNA, the CDR3 is TGTGCCAGCAGTTCCGGGACTAGCGGTTATTACACAGATACGCAGTATTTT. Translated, it gives CASSSGTSGYYTDTQYF.

This clonotype has ten or more counts. V usage is TRBV9 and J usage is TRBJ2-7; D is unclear. The V gene lost 0 bases and the J gene lost 3 bases, with 10 bases spanning the gap. Germline lookup yields CDR1 SGDLS and CDR2 YYNGEE. The CDR3 is made up of 14 amino acids. CDR3 sequence: CASSVGLARYEQYF. In DNA form, the CDR3 reads TGTGCCAGCAGCGTAGGCTTAGCTCGCTACGAGCAGTACTTC.

There are many counts of this clonotype. CDR3 bases: TGCGCCAGCAGCCAACCTCCCGGGACGCAGTATTTT. Protein sequence: CASSQPPGTQYF. The chain carries TRBV5-1 and TRBJ2-3; D unresolved. The CDR3 is 12 residues long. Germline V gene sequence: CDR1 SGHRS, CDR2 YFSETQ. The V gene lost 4 bases and the J gene lost 9 bases, with 12 bases spanning the gap.

This rearrangement joins TRBV19 to TRBJ1-1, with D unresolved. Germline values: CDR1 LNHDA, CDR2 SQIVND (reference sequence). This CDR3 comprises 14 residues. V lost 3 bases to trimming and J lost 7 bases, with 15 bases between them. For the CDR3, the DNA is TGTGCCAGTAGTATCGGTTCTCGAGGGCATGAAGCTTTCTTT. It codes for CASSIGSRGHEAFF.

V is TRBV6-5 and J is TRBJ2-3; unclear D gene. There are 14 residues in the CDR3. Trimming took 3 bases from V and 0 from J, leaving 7 bases between them. Per germline, CDR1 MNHEY and CDR2 SVGAGI. CDR3 coding DNA: TGTGCCAGCAGTTATGACGGGAGCACAGATACGCAGTATTTT. Its translation: CASSYDGSTDTQYF.

This clonotype was observed many times. This sequence joins TRBV7-2 and TRBJ2-1, with 9 nucleotides matching TRBD2. From germline, CDR1 is SGHTA and CDR2 FQGNSA. Germline trimming cut 7 bases from V and 4 bases from J; bases unmatched to any gene: 8. The CDR3 covers 15 residues. CDR3 sequence: CASTPSSGGYNEQFF. The CDR3 DNA reads as TGTGCCAGCACCCCTAGCAGCGGGGGGTACAATGAGCAGTTCTTC.

This clonotype occurred many times. J is TRBJ2-2 and V is TRBV19, with 8 bases fitting TRBD2. Germline CDR1 reads LNHDA; CDR2 reads SQIVND (reference sequence). The trim removed 4 bases at V and 5 bases at J, leaving 9 bases unmatched. The CDR3 loop spans 16 amino acids. CDR3 amino acids: CASSKRETGQTGELFF. The DNA for the CDR3 is TGTGCCAGTAGTAAGCGGGAGACGGGTCAAACCGGGGAGCTGTTTTTT.

The gene calls are TRBV9 and TRBJ2-3; maybe TRBD2 (5 bases). This CDR3 has 13 residues. Germline V lookup: CDR1 SGDLS, CDR2 YYNGEE. V was cut by 3 bases and J by 5 bases, with 10 bases left in between. The CDR3 DNA sequence: TGTGCCAGCAGCGACCGCGAGGGAGATACGCAGTATTTT. Translating it yields CASSDREGDTQYF.

The V call is TRBV5-5, the J call TRBJ2-5; 7 bases align to TRBD2. This CDR3 has 17 amino acids. V shed 5 bases and J 2 bases; nucleotides not matched to a gene: 15. Per the germline V gene, CDR1 is SGHKS and CDR2 is YYEKEE (reference sequence). CDR3 DNA: TGTGCCAGCAGTCTGGCGGGGCTAGCGGTTCCTCAAGAGACCCAGTACTTC. Translated: CASSLAGLAVPQETQYF.

The chain carries TRBV25-1 and TRBJ2-1; tentatively, D is TRBD1 (6 bases). Trimming shortened V by 2 bases and J by 8 bases, and 13 bases separated the two germline ends. CDR1 and CDR2 from the germline V gene are MGHDK and SYGVNS. CDR3 length equals 14 residues. The CDR3 DNA reads TGTGCCAGCAGTGAAGACAGGAAAGGGGATGAGCAGTTCTTC. Residues: CASSEDRKGDEQFF.

The chain recombines TRBV6-2 or TRBV6-3 with TRBJ1-4, with 8 bases fitting TRBD1. The length of the CDR3 is 16 residues. V was pared by 6 bases and J by 0 bases, with 6 bases of the junction left unmatched. Germline CDR1 is MNHEY and CDR2 is SVGEGT. The CDR3 sequence: CASSPDRVPTNEKLFF. CDR3 bases: TGTGCCAGCAGCCCGGACAGGGTACCAACTAATGAAAAACTGTTTTTT.

In this sample, this clonotype turned up a few times. The chain combines TRBV4-2 with TRBJ1-2, with D unclear. Trimming took 0 bases from V and 3 from J, leaving 8 bases between them. There are 14 residues in the CDR3. Germline V gene sequence: CDR1 LGHNA, CDR2 YNFKEQ. CDR3 protein: CASSQEAADYGYTF. In DNA, the CDR3 is TGTGCCAGCAGCCAAGAGGCCGCCGACTATGGCTACACCTTC.

This clonotype was seen a handful of times. The chain couples TRBV29-1 to TRBJ2-2; D may be TRBD1 or TRBD2 (5 bases each). Germline V gene data show CDR1 as SQVTM and CDR2 as ANQGSEA. The CDR3 is 13 residues long. Trimming stripped 4 bases from V and 9 bases from J, with 15 bases between. The CDR3: CSVGDGGLRELFF. For the CDR3, the DNA is TGCAGCGTTGGGGACGGTGGTTTGAGGGAGCTGTTTTTT.

This clonotype has more than one count but fewer than ten. The chain carries TRBV2 and TRBJ2-2; 8 bases fit TRBD2. Germline assignment: CDR1 SNHLY and CDR2 FYNNEI. J was trimmed by 4 bases and V by 7 bases; bases with no gene match: 8. The CDR3 has 15 residues. The CDR3 spells CASIPSGGGTGELFF. CDR3 nucleotides: TGTGCCAGCATTCCGAGCGGGGGTGGCACCGGGGAGCTGTTTTTT.

This clonotype occurred many times. The chain is built from TRBV2 and TRBJ2-1, with TRBD2 identical over 10 bases. The CDR3 totals 14 residues. Trimming took 7 bases from V and 4 from J; bases not matched to a gene: 4. In germline, CDR1 is SNHLY, CDR2 FYNNEI. The CDR3 here is CASNRAGGYNEQFF. The CDR3 DNA reads TGTGCCAGCAATCGAGCGGGAGGGTACAATGAGCAGTTCTTC. Looking up the rest from reference TRBV2 and TRBJ2-1 gives the full variable domain: EPEVTQTPSHQVTQMGQEVILRCVPISNHLYFYWYRQILGQKVEFLVSFYNNEISEKSEIFDDQFSVERPDGSNFTLKIRSTKLEDSAMYFCASNRAGGYNEQFFGPGTRLTVL.

This clonotype was found many times. This chain's CDR3 is CASSLMINTEAFF. The CDR3 coding sequence is TGTGCCAGCAGTTTGATGATAAACACTGAAGCTTTCTTT. J is TRBJ1-1 and V is TRBV27, with unresolved D. Germline CDR1 reads MNHEY; CDR2 reads SMNVEV (reference sequence). V lost 3 bases and J lost 2, with 7 bases in between. The CDR3 runs to 13 residues.